This entry lists 26 T cell receptor beta chains sequenced from one sample in a study of T cell repertoires in cytomegalovirus infection. Their recognized antigens are unknown. TCRdb used MiXCR to reprocess the reads, holding one entry per CDR3 protein. Among fewer than 85,000 distinct CDR3 sequences listed, about half were seen once. The input for sequencing was CD8+ T cells from cultured PBMCs, taken from culture after CMV antigen stimulation. The receptor source for this set is a human donor in good health (CMV status not recorded). Some clones in this sample may be carry-over from other donors' samples.

This clonotype was picked up a small number of times. The chain is built from TRBV7-3 and TRBJ2-1; D possibly matches TRBD1 or TRBD2 (7 bases each). This CDR3 has 12 residues. Germline V CDR1 and CDR2: SGHTA, FQGTGA. V lost 5 bases to trimming and J lost 12 bases, with 14 bases between them. In DNA form, the CDR3 reads TGTGCCAGCAGCCCAGGGGGGGGTGCGCAGTTCTTC. Encoded protein: CASSPGGGAQFF. Supplemented by reference TRBV7-3 and TRBJ2-1, the full variable domain reads GAGVSQTPSNKVTEKGKYVELRCDPISGHTALYWYRQSLGQGPEFLIYFQGTGAADDSGLPNDRFFAVRPEGSVSTLKIQRTERGDSAVYLCASSPGGGAQFFGPGTRLTVL.

This clonotype was seen only a few times. V is TRBV12-3 or TRBV12-4 and J is TRBJ1-5, with D possibly being TRBD1 (5 bases). The CDR3 length is 14 residues. Trimming took 3 bases from V and 9 from J, leaving 15 bases between them. The CDR3 is CASSFGQGGAPQHF. DNA for the CDR3: TGTGCCAGCAGTTTCGGCCAGGGAGGAGCGCCCCAGCATTTT.

This chain joins TRBV27 and TRBJ2-3; maybe TRBD2 (6 bases). V lost 6 bases to trimming and J lost 6 bases, with 16 bases between them. Germline values: CDR1 MNHEY, CDR2 SMNVEV (reference sequence). The CDR3 spans 14 residues. DNA of the CDR3: TGTGCCAGCAGGGGGGGACTGGGGAAGGATACGCAGTATTTT. Protein: CASRGGLGKDTQYF.

V and J are TRBV19 and TRBJ1-5; weak D call: TRBD1 (5 bases). V gave up 2 bases and J gave up 4 bases, with 12 bases separating them. The CDR3 covers 15 residues. CDR1 and CDR2 from the germline V gene are LNHDA and SQIVND (reference sequence). The CDR3 loop is CASSIYRYRNQPQHF. In DNA form, the CDR3 reads TGTGCCAGTAGTATATACAGGTATAGAAATCAGCCCCAGCATTTT. Drawing the rest from reference TRBV19 and TRBJ1-5, the complete variable domain is DGGITQSPKYLFRKEGQNVTLSCEQNLNHDAMYWYRQDPGQGLRLIYYSQIVNDFQKGDIAEGYSVSREKKESFPLTVTSAQKNPTAFYLCASSIYRYRNQPQHFGDGTRLSIL.

V is TRBV27 and J is TRBJ1-5; a weak D match, TRBD1 (5 bases). CDR3 length: 15 amino acids. V was clipped by 0 bases and J by 4 bases, with 10 bases between them. CDR1 is MNHEY, CDR2 SMNVEV, per germline (reference sequence). The CDR3 reads CASSLSRGVNQPQHF. The CDR3 DNA reads TGTGCCAGCAGTTTATCGCGAGGGGTTAATCAGCCCCAGCATTTT.

The chain recombines TRBV7-9 with TRBJ2-5, with 8 bases fitting TRBD2. This CDR3 region has 18 residues. V trimming: 1 base; J trimming: 3 bases; junction bases outside the gene matches: 13. Per germline, CDR1 SEHNR and CDR2 FQNEAQ (reference sequence). The CDR3 coding sequence is TGTGCCAGCAGCTTAGTGTTTTCTAGCGGGTTGGTGGAAGAGACCCAGTACTTC. Its protein is CASSLVFSSGLVEETQYF.

This clonotype was observed a few times. Here the CDR3 reads CASSANPLSSDTQYF. The CDR3 coding sequence is TGTGCCAGCAGCGCCAATCCCCTAAGTTCGGATACGCAGTATTTT. The rearrangement uses TRBV11-2 and TRBJ2-3; D is uncertain. Trimming pared 5 bases from V and 6 bases from J, leaving 18 bases between. The length of the CDR3 is 15 residues. CDR1 SGHAT and CDR2 FQNNGV come from the germline V gene. Full variable domain (remainder filled in from reference TRBV11-2 and TRBJ2-3): EAGVAQSPRYKIIEKRQSVAFWCNPISGHATLYWYQQILGQGPKLLIQFQNNGVVDDSQLPKDRFSAERLKGVDSTLKIQPAKLEDSAVYLCASSANPLSSDTQYFGPGTRLTVL.

This clonotype was observed a few times. The chain joins TRBV12-3 or TRBV12-4 to TRBJ2-2; no reliable D call. Trimming cost V 4 bases and J 11 bases, with 14 bases left between them. The CDR3 covers 13 residues. CDR3 coding DNA: TGTGCCAGCAGTTCCCTAATGAGTCTCGAGCTGTTTTTT. This translates into CASSSLMSLELFF.

This chain connects TRBV6-2 or TRBV6-3 to TRBJ2-3, with 11 nucleotides matching TRBD2. The CDR3 is 16 amino acids. V gave up 5 bases and J gave up 1 base; unmatched junction bases: 5. The germline V gene has CDR1 MNHEY and CDR2 SVGEGT. The CDR3 DNA sequence: TGTGCCAGCAGTCTACAGACTAGCGGGGGCACAGATACGCAGTATTTT. Protein sequence: CASSLQTSGGTDTQYF.

The CDR3 loop reads CASSETGRGNSPLHF. For the CDR3, the DNA is TGTGCCAGCAGTGAAACGGGGAGAGGCAATTCACCCCTCCACTTT. V and J are TRBV6-1 and TRBJ1-6; D uncertain. The CDR3 is made up of 15 amino acids. Trimming pared 2 bases from V and 7 bases from J, leaving 12 bases between. The germline CDR1 and CDR2 sequences are MNHNS and SASEGT.

This clonotype occurred a few times. This chain connects TRBV6-4 to TRBJ1-6; TRBD1 matches 7 bases. Germline V gives CDR1 MRHNA, CDR2 SNTAGT. J lost 7 bases, V lost 0 bases, and 0 bases had no gene match. This CDR3 is 14 amino acids long. CDR3 nucleotides: TGTGCCAGCAGTGACTCAGGGGGCAATTCACCCCTCCACTTT. Translating gives CASSDSGGNSPLHF.

This clonotype was seen a handful of times. In nucleotides, the CDR3 is TGTGCCAGCAGCCTACCTAGGACTAGCGGGGGTGTGGAGACCCAGTACTTC. Translated, it gives CASSLPRTSGGVETQYF. The V and J genes are TRBV7-9 and TRBJ2-5, with 13 bases aligning to TRBD2. This CDR3 region has 17 residues. J was trimmed by 5 bases and V by 5 bases; bases with no gene match: 11. Germline CDR1 SEHNR, CDR2 FQNEAQ (reference sequence).

This chain uses TRBV4-1 with TRBJ1-2, with D maybe TRBD1 (6 bases). The germline V gene encodes CDR1 MGHRA and CDR2 YSYEKL. The CDR3 extends over 15 amino acids. V lost 0 bases, J lost 7 bases, and 15 bases lay in between. The CDR3 DNA follows: TGCGCCAGCAGCCAAGATCTCAGAGGGGGATTTGGCTACACCTTC. It is translated as CASSQDLRGGFGYTF.

This chain links TRBV12-3 or TRBV12-4 with TRBJ2-2; 11 positions agree with TRBD1. The CDR3 has 15 amino acids. V shed 8 bases and J 12 bases; nucleotides not matched to a gene: 14. The CDR3 protein is CASSQDRGPPYQLFF. As DNA, the CDR3 is TGTGCCAGCTCCCAGGACAGGGGGCCCCCATACCAGCTGTTTTTT.

The chain carries TRBV7-8 and TRBJ2-7; unclear D gene. The CDR3 consists of 14 residues. Deletions cut 5 bases from V and 6 bases from J, with 17 bases between. Germline CDR1 and CDR2: SGHVS and FQNEAQ. The chain's CDR3 is CASSPSDLPGEQYF. DNA of the CDR3: TGTGCCAGCAGCCCGTCGGACCTCCCCGGCGAGCAGTACTTC. Drawing the rest from reference TRBV7-8 and TRBJ2-7, the complete variable domain is GAGVSQSPRYKVAKRGQDVALRCDPISGHVSLFWYQQALGQGPEFLTYFQNEAQLDKSGLPSDRFFAERPEGSVSTLKIQRTQQEDSAVYLCASSPSDLPGEQYFGPGTRLTVT.

This sequence joins TRBV29-1 and TRBJ2-1; D remains ambiguous. Germline V lookup: CDR1 SQVTM, CDR2 ANQGSEA. This CDR3 region has 14 residues. V lost 3 bases and J lost 3, with 12 bases in between. The CDR3 is CSVESRLGYNEQFF. Written as DNA, the CDR3 is TGCAGCGTTGAGAGTCGGTTGGGCTACAATGAGCAGTTCTTC.

The chain combines TRBV7-9 with TRBJ2-2; 9 nucleotides agree with TRBD1. J was trimmed by 6 bases and V by 5 bases; bases with no gene match: 10. The germline V gene encodes CDR1 SEHNR and CDR2 FQNEAQ (reference sequence). The length of the CDR3 is 16 residues. DNA for the CDR3: TGTGCCAGCAGCGCTTACAGGGGGCGCTTACCCGGGGAGCTGTTTTTT. Residues: CASSAYRGRLPGELFF.

This clonotype was counted many times. V is TRBV7-6 and J is TRBJ2-1; 8 bases fit TRBD2. The trim removed 5 bases at V and 9 bases at J, leaving 0 bases unmatched. The CDR3 length is 11 residues. Germline CDR1 SGHVS, CDR2 FNYEAQ. The CDR3 nucleotides read TGTGCCAGCAGCAGCGGGGGTGAGCAGTTCTTC. This sequence encodes CASSSGGEQFF.

This clonotype was observed a single time. The chain combines TRBV20-1 with TRBJ2-7; D call uncertain. Germline loops: CDR1 DFQATT, CDR2 SNEGSKA (reference sequence). V lost 3 bases and J lost 6, with 18 bases in between. The CDR3 runs 14 residues. This CDR3 is CSASFPGVNSEQYF. The CDR3 DNA is TGCAGTGCTAGCTTCCCGGGTGTCAACTCCGAGCAGTACTTC.

J is TRBJ2-5 and V is TRBV19; 15 nucleotides line up with TRBD2. The CDR3 covers 16 residues. Trimming cost V 4 bases and J 6 bases; bases outside gene matches: 6. Germline V gene data show CDR1 as LNHDA and CDR2 as SQIVND (reference sequence). The CDR3: CASSNRGTSGRKTQYF. The CDR3 DNA reads TGTGCCAGTAGTAACCGTGGGACTAGCGGGAGGAAGACCCAGTACTTC.

A single count supports this clonotype. This rearrangement joins TRBV12-3 or TRBV12-4 to TRBJ2-6; D may match TRBD1 or TRBD2 (5 bases each). This CDR3 has 21 amino acids. V was clipped by 3 bases and J by 2 bases, with 26 bases between them. This chain's CDR3 is CASSFMGEIPGSLTGANVLTF. The CDR3 DNA is TGTGCCAGCAGTTTTATGGGGGAAATACCGGGATCACTCACTGGGGCCAACGTCCTGACTTTC.

This clonotype has ten or more counts. This rearrangement joins TRBV6-1 to TRBJ2-3; 9 nucleotides agree with TRBD1. V trimming: 5 bases; J trimming: 4 bases; junction bases outside the gene matches: 7. Germline CDR1 and CDR2: MNHNS and SASEGT. The CDR3 runs to 15 residues. The CDR3, as DNA: TGTGCCAGCAGTCAAATTACAGGGGGCCCAGATACGCAGTATTTT. Residues: CASSQITGGPDTQYF.

The rearrangement uses TRBV20-1 and TRBJ1-6; D perhaps matches TRBD1 (6 bases). The CDR3 has 18 amino acids. Between the trimmed V and J ends, which lost 3 bases and 0 bases, there was a span of 18 bases. Germline assignment: CDR1 DFQATT and CDR2 SNEGSKA (reference sequence). The CDR3 loop reads CSASRPPQGSSYNSPLHF. CDR3 nucleotides: TGCAGTGCTAGCCGTCCCCCCCAGGGGAGCTCCTATAATTCACCCCTCCACTTT.

The chain carries TRBV30 and TRBJ1-1; 7 nucleotides agree with TRBD1. The ends lost 2 bases at V and 1 base at J; junction bases unmatched: 1. The CDR3 sequence is 13 residues long. Germline CDR1 is GTSNPN and CDR2 is SVGIG (reference sequence). The DNA for the CDR3 is TGTGCCTGGAGTCGGACAGGGAACACTGAAGCTTTCTTT. It translates to CAWSRTGNTEAFF.

V usage is TRBV14 and J usage is TRBJ2-2; no definite D call. The V gene's germline CDR1 is SGHDN and CDR2 FVKESK. V was clipped by 5 bases and J by 7 bases, with 11 bases between them. The CDR3 runs 13 residues. The CDR3 reads CASSVDMNGELFF. CDR3 DNA: TGTGCCAGCAGCGTCGACATGAACGGGGAGCTGTTTTTT.

J is TRBJ2-1 and V is TRBV27; 8 bases map to TRBD2. CDR3 length equals 17 residues. Per the germline V gene, CDR1 is MNHEY and CDR2 is SMNVEV (reference sequence). The V segment lost 5 bases and the J segment 4 bases; nucleotides outside the gene matches: 13. CDR3 coding DNA: TGTGCCAGCAGTCCTACCGATAGCGGGATCCCATACAATGAGCAGTTCTTC. Residues: CASSPTDSGIPYNEQFF.